These 25 T cell receptor beta chains came from one sample sequenced in a study of glioma-infiltrating T cells after dendritic cell vaccination. Time point in this sample: after dendritic cell vaccination, including at tumor progression/relapse. TCRdb's copy holds only in-frame clones and misses some; the assay was immunoSEQ multiplex PCR. The sample lists 90,000 to 95,000 clones, roughly 77% occurring once. The specimen comprised blood, sampled after dendritic cell vaccination. Receptors originate from a human donor with glioblastoma.

The chain links TRBV6-1 to TRBJ2-7; 9 bases are shared with TRBD1. The V and J ends lost 7 bases and 3 bases, in that order; junction bases with no gene match: 4. Germline V gives CDR1 MNHNS, CDR2 SASEGT. This CDR3 is 13 amino acids long. CDR3 bases: TGTGCCAGCAATACGGGACAGGGCTACGAGCAGTACGTC. It encodes CASNTGQGYEQYV.

CDR3 loop: CASGQGLNTEAFF. For the CDR3, the DNA is TGTGCCAGCGGACAGGGGCTGAACACTGAAGCTTTCTTT. The genes are TRBV14 and TRBJ1-1; TRBD1 aligns across 9 bases. The CDR3 consists of 13 residues. With 8 bases clipped from V and 0 bases from J, the junction kept 1 base outside the gene matches. CDR1 and CDR2 from the germline V gene are SGHDN and FVKESK.

The CDR3 sequence: CASSPTGNYNSPLHF. For the CDR3, the DNA is TGTGCCAGCAGCCCGACAGGGAACTATAATTCACCCCTCCACTTT. The V and J genes are TRBV7-2 and TRBJ1-6; 7 bases fit TRBD1. CDR1 and CDR2 from the germline V gene are SGHTA and FQGNSA. The CDR3 length is 15 residues. J gave up 3 bases and V 5 bases, and 4 bases lay outside the gene matches.

CDR3 bases: TGTGCCAGCAGTGGGCAGAAGAATTCACCCCTCCACTTT. Translated: CASSGQKNSPLHF. The chain joins TRBV7-9 to TRBJ1-6, with D unclear. The length of the CDR3 is 13 residues. Trimming cost V 6 bases and J 7 bases, with 10 bases left between them. Per the germline V gene, CDR1 is SEHNR and CDR2 is FQNEAQ (reference sequence).

V is TRBV6-4 and J is TRBJ2-1; 11 bases agree with TRBD2. Germline trimming cut 1 base from V and 6 bases from J; bases unmatched to any gene: 8. The CDR3 is 17 residues long. The germline gives CDR1 MRHNA, CDR2 SNTAGT. The CDR3 loop reads CASSDLAGGPSGNEQFF. For the CDR3, the DNA is TGTGCCAGCAGTGACTTAGCGGGAGGGCCCAGTGGCAATGAGCAGTTCTTC.

This clone was seen only a few times. Other DNA sequences in the same sample also yield this CDR3. The chain carries TRBV6-5 and TRBJ1-4; D is uncertain. CDR1 and CDR2 (germline): MNHEY, SVGAGI. Trimming pared 0 bases from V and 0 bases from J, leaving 8 bases between. The CDR3 is made up of 16 amino acids. In DNA form, the CDR3 reads TGTGCCAGCAGTTACTCCACAGCGGCAACTAATGAAAAACTGTTTTTT. Its translation is CASSYSTAATNEKLFF.

J is TRBJ2-1 and V is TRBV9, with 7 positions matching TRBD2. Trimming took 0 bases from V and 6 from J; bases not matched to a gene: 9. The CDR3 runs to 16 residues. Germline V gives CDR1 SGDLS, CDR2 YYNGEE. The CDR3 sequence: CASSVGGGSFINEQFF. In nucleotides, the CDR3 is TGTGCCAGCAGCGTAGGGGGCGGGAGCTTTATCAATGAGCAGTTCTTC.

The rearrangement uses TRBV5-5 and TRBJ2-5, with 12 bases identical to TRBD1. Germline values: CDR1 SGHKS, CDR2 YYEKEE (reference sequence). V shed 3 bases and J 4 bases; nucleotides not matched to a gene: 7. The CDR3 has 16 residues. The CDR3 loop is CASSYLGTGGIETQYF. CDR3 in DNA: TGTGCCAGCAGCTATTTAGGGACAGGGGGCATAGAGACCCAGTACTTC.

This clone was observed a few times. V gene TRBV2 combines with J gene TRBJ2-1, with 9 nucleotides matching TRBD2. Germline V lookup: CDR1 SNHLY, CDR2 FYNNEI. The V gene end was trimmed by 3 bases and the J gene end by 8 bases; junction bases not matched to a gene: 11. The CDR3 loop spans 16 amino acids. CDR3 residues: CASSDFIAGVADEQFF. The CDR3 nucleotides are TGTGCCAGCAGTGACTTCATAGCGGGAGTGGCGGATGAGCAGTTCTTC.

The chain couples TRBV6-1 to TRBJ2-1; D may be TRBD1 (5 bases). Trimming removed 6 bases from V and 2 bases from J, with 14 bases in between. Looked up from germline, CDR1 is MNHNS and CDR2 is SASEGT. The CDR3 consists of 15 residues. CDR3: CASSHDSPTYNEQFF. The CDR3 nucleotides are TGTGCCAGCAGCCACGACAGCCCCACCTACAATGAGCAGTTCTTC.

J is TRBJ2-1 and V is TRBV12-5; TRBD2 matches 9 bases. In germline, CDR1 is LGHNT, CDR2 FRNRAP. This CDR3 region has 17 residues. J was trimmed by 5 bases and V by 0 bases; bases with no gene match: 8. The CDR3 DNA is TGTGCTAGTGGTTTGGTAGTGCGTAGCGGGGGCCACAATGAGCAGTTCTTC. As protein: CASGLVVRSGGHNEQFF.

The chain employs TRBV7-3 and TRBJ1-2; 7 bases fit TRBD1. J gave up 9 bases and V 3 bases, and 7 bases lay outside the gene matches. This CDR3 region has 13 residues. CDR1 is SGHTA, CDR2 FQGTGA, per germline. The chain's CDR3 is CASSFIGDSSYTF. The CDR3 region has the DNA TGTGCCAGCAGCTTTATAGGGGACAGCAGCTACACCTTC.

The chain carries TRBV5-1 and TRBJ2-1; no definite D call. V was pared by 4 bases and J by 9 bases, with 17 bases between. Per germline, CDR1 SGHRS and CDR2 YFSETQ. This CDR3 has 14 amino acids. In DNA, the CDR3 is TGCGCCAGCAGCGACGTGGCAGGCAGAATTGAGCAGTTCTTC. It is translated as CASSDVAGRIEQFF. Looking up the rest from reference TRBV5-1 and TRBJ2-1 gives the full variable domain: KAGVTQTPRYLIKTRGQQVTLSCSPISGHRSVSWYQQTPGQGLQFLFEYFSETQRNKGNFPGRFSGRQFSNSRSEMNVSTLELGDSALYLCASSDVAGRIEQFFGPGTRLTVL.

The chain employs TRBV19 and TRBJ2-3; maybe TRBD1 (5 bases). The CDR3 covers 16 residues. Germline CDR1 reads LNHDA; CDR2 reads SQIVND (reference sequence). Trimming cost V 5 bases and J 4 bases, with 19 bases left between them. CDR3 sequence (DNA): TGTGCCAGTAGTTCATTTTGGACCTCAGGGCCAGATACGCAGTATTTT. It codes for CASSSFWTSGPDTQYF. The full variable domain, completed using reference TRBV19 and TRBJ2-3, is DGGITQSPKYLFRKEGQNVTLSCEQNLNHDAMYWYRQDPGQGLRLIYYSQIVNDFQKGDIAEGYSVSREKKESFPLTVTSAQKNPTAFYLCASSSFWTSGPDTQYFGPGTRLTVL.

This clone turned up a few times. The chain has TRBV13 and TRBJ2-2; TRBD2 is a possible D gene (5 bases). The V and J ends lost 3 bases and 0 bases respectively, with 11 bases between them. Germline V gene lookup returns CDR1 PRHDT and CDR2 FYEKMQ (reference sequence). The CDR3 runs to 16 residues. The CDR3 nucleotides are TGTGCCAGCAGCTTCTGGACGGACTCGAACACCGGGGAGCTGTTTTTT. This gives the protein CASSFWTDSNTGELFF.

V is TRBV12-5 and J is TRBJ2-1; 14 nucleotides agree with TRBD2. The CDR3 covers 16 residues. The germline CDR1 and CDR2 sequences are LGHNT and FRNRAP. The J segment lost 7 bases and the V segment lost 6 bases, leaving 8 bases of the junction unmatched. Here the CDR3 reads CASGQGLAGVGNEQFF. CDR3 nucleotides: TGTGCTAGTGGACAGGGACTAGCGGGGGTAGGGAATGAGCAGTTCTTC. Variable domain in full (rest from reference TRBV12-5 and TRBJ2-1): DARVTQTPRHKVTEMGQEVTMRCQPILGHNTVFWYRQTMMQGLELLAYFRNRAPLDDSGMPKDRFSAEMPDATLATLKIQPSEPRDSAVYFCASGQGLAGVGNEQFFGPGTRLTVL.

The V call is TRBV7-9, the J call TRBJ1-1; TRBD1 is a possible D gene (5 bases). V lost 5 bases, J lost 0 bases, and 7 bases lay in between. Germline V gene sequence: CDR1 SEHNR, CDR2 FQNEAQ (reference sequence). The CDR3 is 13 residues long. In DNA form, the CDR3 reads TGTGCCAGCAGCATGACAGTGAACACTGAAGCTTTCTTT. Translated, it gives CASSMTVNTEAFF.

This clone has just a few counts. The V call is TRBV11-3, the J call TRBJ2-2, with 13 bases aligning to TRBD2. Germline assignment: CDR1 SGHNT and CDR2 YENEEA. The CDR3 totals 19 residues. V was clipped by 0 bases and J by 3 bases; unmatched bases: 7. CDR3 amino acids: CASSLDSRLAGGDTGELFF. The CDR3 DNA follows: TGTGCCAGCAGCTTAGATTCGCGACTAGCGGGAGGTGACACCGGGGAGCTGTTTTTT. Together with reference TRBV11-3 and TRBJ2-2, the CDR3 gives the full variable domain: EAGVVQSPRYKIIEKKQPVAFWCNPISGHNTLYWYLQNLGQGPELLIRYENEEAVDDSQLPKDRFSAERLKGVDSTLKIQPAELGDSAVYLCASSLDSRLAGGDTGELFFGEGSRLTVL.

The chain is built from TRBV11-2 and TRBJ2-7; 7 nucleotides agree with TRBD1. The CDR3 totals 13 residues. The trim removed 3 bases at V and 3 bases at J, leaving 2 bases unmatched. From germline, CDR1 is SGHAT and CDR2 FQNNGV. CDR3 sequence reads: CASSLGQIYEQYF. The CDR3 DNA sequence: TGTGCCAGCAGCTTGGGACAGATCTACGAGCAGTACTTC.

This clone was seen once. The rearrangement links TRBV5-1 to TRBJ1-5; D gene uncertain. The CDR3 sequence is 15 residues long. CDR1 and CDR2 (germline): SGHRS, YFSETQ. Deletions cut 0 bases from V and 3 bases from J, with 10 bases between. CDR3 nucleotides: TGCGCCAGCAGCTTGGGAACAGCTCTCAATCAGCCCCAGCATTTT. Translating gives CASSLGTALNQPQHF.

V and J are TRBV10-3 and TRBJ2-7, with D maybe TRBD1 (6 bases). Trimming took off 6 bases at V and 2 bases at J, with 11 bases between the two ends. CDR1 is ENHRY and CDR2 is SYGVKD in the germline V gene. The CDR3 contains 13 residues. CDR3 in DNA: TGTGCCATCAGGATGACAGGAACCTACGAGCAGTACTTC. Translation: CAIRMTGTYEQYF.

This clone came up a few times. This chain links TRBV9 with TRBJ2-2, with TRBD2 matching over 12 bases. CDR1 is SGDLS, CDR2 YYNGEE, per germline. This CDR3 is built from 21 residues. Trimming cost V 2 bases and J 4 bases; bases outside gene matches: 18. The chain's CDR3 is CASSVPWSGLAGRPGTGELFF. The CDR3 DNA sequence: TGTGCCAGCAGCGTCCCTTGGTCTGGACTAGCGGGGCGACCGGGCACCGGGGAGCTGTTTTTT.

This clone was seen only a few times. This same CDR3 is encoded by further DNA sequences in the sample. The genes are TRBV7-8 and TRBJ2-7; TRBD2 matches at 7 bases. Germline V gives CDR1 SGHVS, CDR2 FQNEAQ. Trimming cost V 1 base and J 1 base; bases outside gene matches: 4. This CDR3 comprises 15 residues. CDR3 nucleotides: TGTGCCAGCAGCTTAGTAAGCGGGACTTCCTACGAGCAGTACTTC. Amino acid sequence: CASSLVSGTSYEQYF.

This clone was counted once. The chain couples TRBV19 to TRBJ2-4, with D perhaps TRBD1 (6 bases). CDR1 LNHDA and CDR2 SQIVND come from the germline V gene (reference sequence). This CDR3 is 14 amino acids long. V lost 5 bases and J 2 bases, leaving 10 bases between the germline ends. CDR3 amino acids: CASSAQGSKNIQYF. The DNA for the CDR3 is TGTGCCAGTAGTGCGCAGGGGTCCAAAAACATTCAGTACTTC.

The chain joins TRBV2 to TRBJ1-3, with D tentatively TRBD1 (6 bases). Germline CDR1 SNHLY, CDR2 FYNNEI. The V end lost 1 base, the J end lost 0 bases, and 10 bases lay between the germline ends. The CDR3 sequence is 16 residues long. The CDR3 coding sequence is TGTGCCAGCAGTGAAGACAGGGTAAACTCTGGAAACACCATATATTTT. It yields the protein CASSEDRVNSGNTIYF.